What follows is one T cell receptor (beta chain) and its context. TCRdb keeps only in-frame clones here, not all; method: immunoSEQ multiplex PCR. There are just under 60,000 clones in the sample; around 86% occur only once, and 7.4% lies in the top ten. V was pared by 3 bases and J by 5 bases, with 7 bases of the junction left unmatched. Germline V lookup: CDR1 GTSNPN, CDR2 SVGIG (reference sequence). This CDR3 is built from 15 residues. The data derive from a study of blood T cell repertoires in COVID-19. In the study overall: T cells, B-cell-depleted T cells, or PBMCs provided the cDNA or gDNA that served as material.

Material for sequencing was peripheral blood. The receptor was isolated from a human donor with active COVID-19. The donor label of this sample is uncertain. V and J are TRBV30 and TRBJ1-6, with 7 bases fitting TRBD1. The DNA for the CDR3 is TGTGCCTGGAGATTACCCGGGACAGATAATTCACCCCTCCACTTT. This translates into CAWRLPGTDNSPLHF.